The 29 T cell receptor beta chains below all came from one sample that was sequenced in a study of identical twins. One entry per CDR3 protein, called by TCRdb with MiXCR from the 5' RACE reads. The table lists 700,000 or so distinct CDR3 sequences, 20% to 25% of them singletons. The same sample was also studied in work on T cells expressing NK-cell markers.

Sequencing was performed on PBMCs. The origin of the receptors is a woman aged 18 to 35 in good health.

This clonotype was detected only a few times. The V call is TRBV11-2, the J call TRBJ2-7; 8 bases are a match to TRBD2. The CDR3 is 13 residues long. The junction had 6 bases not matched to a gene; V was cut back by 8 bases and J by 3 bases. Looked up from germline, CDR1 is SGHAT and CDR2 is FQNNGV. Here the CDR3 DNA reads TGTGCCAGCGTGATGAGCGGGGGCTACGAGCAGTACTTC. This sequence encodes CASVMSGGYEQYF.

The rearrangement uses TRBV5-6 and TRBJ2-1, with no clear D. Germline V gene data show CDR1 as SGHDT and CDR2 as YYEEEE. The CDR3 covers 11 residues. The germline V and J ends were trimmed by 3 bases and 6 bases, with 4 bases remaining between them. CDR3 coding DNA: TGTGCCAGCAGCTGGGCCAATGAGCAGTTCTTC. Translated, it gives CASSWANEQFF.

This clonotype has just a few counts. The chain has TRBV5-1 and TRBJ1-1; a weak D match, TRBD1 (5 bases). CDR3 size: 14 residues. Trimming left V 1 base short and J 4 bases short, with 11 bases between. The V gene's germline CDR1 is SGHRS and CDR2 YFSETQ. As DNA, the CDR3 is TGCGCCAGCAGCTTGCGGGGCGAGATCACTGAAGCTTTCTTT. Translated: CASSLRGEITEAFF.

This clonotype was recorded at least ten times. The V and J genes are TRBV12-3 or TRBV12-4 and TRBJ2-1; D gene uncertain. This CDR3 is 13 amino acids long. Between the trimmed V and J ends, which lost 3 bases and 7 bases, there was a span of 10 bases. Written as DNA, the CDR3 is TGTGCCAGCAGTTTGTGGTCTGGAAATGAGCAGTTCTTC. It specifies CASSLWSGNEQFF.

This clonotype showed up just a few times. The CDR3: CSASTREYPPTQYF. In DNA form, the CDR3 reads TGCAGTGCTTCGACACGGGAGTACCCCCCGACCCAGTACTTC. The V call is TRBV20-1, the J call TRBJ2-5; D might be TRBD2 (6 bases). There are 14 residues in the CDR3. Deletions cut 5 bases from V and 7 bases from J, with 20 bases between. Looked up from germline, CDR1 is DFQATT and CDR2 is SNEGSKA (reference sequence).

The table lists this clonotype with a few counts. This rearrangement joins TRBV20-1 to TRBJ2-3, with 11 bases that match TRBD2. Looked up from germline, CDR1 is DFQATT and CDR2 is SNEGSKA (reference sequence). The CDR3 covers 15 residues. V was clipped by 4 bases and J by 1 base; unmatched bases: 4. The CDR3, as DNA: TGCAGTGCTAAGGATAGCGGGAGGGGCACAGATACGCAGTATTTT. Translating gives CSAKDSGRGTDTQYF.

Only a few counts were recorded for this clonotype. The rearrangement uses TRBV13 and TRBJ2-3; 11 bases are a match to TRBD2. This CDR3 is 18 amino acids long. Germline loops: CDR1 PRHDT, CDR2 FYEKMQ (reference sequence). Losses at the gene ends were 4 bases for V and 3 bases for J; bases not matched to a gene: 12. CDR3 region: CASSSNPLAGDPTDTQYF. DNA for the CDR3: TGTGCCAGCAGCTCCAACCCACTAGCGGGAGACCCGACAGATACGCAGTATTTT. The full variable domain, in which reference TRBV13 and TRBJ2-3 provide the parts outside the CDR3, is AAGVIQSPRHLIKEKRETATLKCYPIPRHDTVYWYQQGPGQDPQFLISFYEKMQSDKGSIPDRFSAQQFSDYHSELNMSSLELGDSALYFCASSSNPLAGDPTDTQYFGPGTRLTVL.

There are many counts of this clonotype. V usage is TRBV15 and J usage is TRBJ2-7; 10 bases fit TRBD2. J lost 1 base, V lost 0 bases, and 3 bases had no gene match. The CDR3 totals 16 residues. Germline CDR1 reads LNHNV; CDR2 reads YYDKDF (reference sequence). The DNA for the CDR3 is TGTGCCACCAGCAGAGAAGCTAGCGGGAGTTCCTACGAGCAGTACTTC. Residues: CATSREASGSSYEQYF. Full variable domain (remainder filled in from reference TRBV15 and TRBJ2-7): DAMVIQNPRYQVTQFGKPVTLSCSQTLNHNVMYWYQQKSSQAPKLLFHYYDKDFNNEADTPDNFQSRRPNTSFCFLDIRSPGLGDTAMYLCATSREASGSSYEQYFGPGTRLTVT.

The V gene is TRBV20-1, the J gene TRBJ1-1; the D is unclear. The CDR3 has 13 amino acids. Per the germline V gene, CDR1 is DFQATT and CDR2 is SNEGSKA (reference sequence). The V gene lost 3 bases and the J gene lost 2 bases, with 10 bases spanning the gap. CDR3 coding DNA: TGCAGTGCTAGTTCCGGGCTCAACACTGAAGCTTTCTTT. Protein product: CSASSGLNTEAFF.

CDR3 bases: TGCAGTGGGGTACGGGGGGGCCTGACAGATACGCAGTATTTT. Amino acids: CSGVRGGLTDTQYF. This sequence joins TRBV20-1 and TRBJ2-3, with 8 positions matching TRBD2. Looked up from germline, CDR1 is DFQATT and CDR2 is SNEGSKA (reference sequence). V lost 7 bases and J lost 3; bases outside the gene matches: 9. The CDR3 consists of 14 residues.

This clonotype was picked up one time. This chain joins TRBV7-9 and TRBJ2-1; tentatively, D is TRBD1 or TRBD2 (5 bases each). The V gene's germline CDR1 is SEHNR and CDR2 FQNEAQ (reference sequence). The V end lost 3 bases, the J end lost 9 bases, and 12 bases lay between the germline ends. CDR3 length equals 13 residues. The CDR3 loop is CASSFSHGAEQFF. The CDR3 coding sequence is TGTGCCAGCAGCTTTTCCCACGGGGCTGAGCAGTTCTTC.

The chain carries TRBV5-5 and TRBJ1-5; TRBD1 might be the D (5 bases). The CDR3 length is 15 residues. CDR1 is SGHKS and CDR2 is YYEKEE in the germline V gene (reference sequence). Between the trimmed V and J ends, which lost 1 base and 2 bases, there was a span of 10 bases. This CDR3 reads CASSLSTVGNQPQHF. CDR3 nucleotides: TGTGCCAGCAGCTTGTCGACAGTTGGCAATCAGCCCCAGCATTTT.

This clonotype was seen repeatedly, ten times or more. This chain joins TRBV7-2 and TRBJ2-7; D gene unclear. V gave up 5 bases and J gave up 2 bases, with 4 bases separating them. Per the germline V gene, CDR1 is SGHTA and CDR2 is FQGNSA. The CDR3 loop spans 11 amino acids. CDR3 nucleotide sequence: TGTGCCAGCAGCCCGGCCTACGAGCAGTACTTC. This sequence encodes CASSPAYEQYF.

V usage is TRBV11-2 and J usage is TRBJ2-3, with 8 bases lining up with TRBD1. This CDR3 is built from 15 residues. Trimming took 2 bases from V and 4 from J; bases not matched to a gene: 5. CDR1 is SGHAT, CDR2 FQNNGV, per germline. The CDR3 DNA follows: TGTGCCAGCAGCTTATCCAGGGGGCTCTCAGATACGCAGTATTTT. Protein product: CASSLSRGLSDTQYF.

The CDR3 coding sequence is TGTGCCAGCAGCAGCAGGGGTAATAGCAATCAGCCCCAGCATTTT. This codes for CASSSRGNSNQPQHF. The chain employs TRBV7-9 and TRBJ1-5, with D maybe TRBD1 (6 bases). The CDR3 runs to 15 residues. Trimming removed 5 bases from V and 0 bases from J, with 11 bases in between. CDR1 is SEHNR, CDR2 FQNEAQ, per germline (reference sequence).

The count of this clonotype is one. The V gene is TRBV4-3, the J gene TRBJ2-5; D perhaps matches TRBD2 (6 bases). Germline V gene lookup returns CDR1 LGHNA and CDR2 YSLEER. Deletions cut 0 bases from V and 3 bases from J, with 11 bases between. The CDR3 covers 15 residues. CDR3 sequence reads: CASSQEWGGEETQYF. The DNA for the CDR3 is TGCGCCAGCAGCCAAGAATGGGGCGGGGAAGAGACCCAGTACTTC.

V is TRBV2 and J is TRBJ2-5, with D hard to call. Looked up from germline, CDR1 is SNHLY and CDR2 is FYNNEI. The CDR3 covers 15 residues. V was shortened by 7 bases and J by 3 bases, with 18 bases between the two germline ends. CDR3 amino acids: CASTRYGVWEETQYF. The CDR3 DNA sequence: TGTGCCAGCACTCGGTATGGGGTATGGGAAGAGACCCAGTACTTC.

The chain has TRBV11-3 and TRBJ2-2; perhaps TRBD2 as D (5 bases). Trimming stripped 6 bases from V and 4 bases from J, with 9 bases between. Germline CDR1 and CDR2: SGHNT and YENEEA. The CDR3 spans 13 residues. This CDR3 reads CASRAAGTGELFF. Here the CDR3 DNA reads TGTGCCAGCAGAGCGGCGGGCACCGGGGAGCTGTTTTTT. Looking up the rest from reference TRBV11-3 and TRBJ2-2 gives the full variable domain: EAGVVQSPRYKIIEKKQPVAFWCNPISGHNTLYWYLQNLGQGPELLIRYENEEAVDDSQLPKDRFSAERLKGVDSTLKIQPAELGDSAVYLCASRAAGTGELFFGEGSRLTVL.

This clonotype was seen only a few times. This rearrangement joins TRBV29-1 to TRBJ1-2; 7 bases map to TRBD1. Trimming removed 6 bases from V and 6 bases from J; junction bases left unmatched: 4. This CDR3 is 11 amino acids long. In germline, CDR1 is SQVTM, CDR2 ANQGSEA. CDR3 sequence: CSVDRDDGYTF. For the CDR3, the DNA is TGCAGCGTCGACAGGGACGATGGCTACACCTTC.

Ten or more counts support this clonotype. V is TRBV6-1 and J is TRBJ1-4, with D tentatively TRBD1 (5 bases). Per germline, CDR1 MNHNS and CDR2 SASEGT. V shed 4 bases and J shed 10 bases, with 19 bases lying between them. This CDR3 region has 15 residues. CDR3 sequence: CASSGTGLRSIKLFF. The CDR3 region has the DNA TGTGCCAGCAGTGGGACGGGACTGAGGTCAATAAAACTGTTTTTT.

V and J are TRBV5-1 and TRBJ2-1, with 14 nucleotides matching TRBD2. Germline values: CDR1 SGHRS, CDR2 YFSETQ. CDR3 size: 17 residues. Losses at the gene ends were 4 bases for V and 7 bases for J; bases not matched to a gene: 10. CDR3 in DNA: TGCGCCAGCAGCAACGGACTAGCGGGAGGAGATATAAATGAGCAGTTCTTC. Its protein is CASSNGLAGGDINEQFF.

This clonotype has only a few counts. The gene calls are TRBV20-1 and TRBJ2-7; 7 nucleotides agree with TRBD2. In germline, CDR1 is DFQATT, CDR2 SNEGSKA (reference sequence). Trimming removed 4 bases from V and 5 bases from J; junction bases left unmatched: 8. The CDR3 runs 13 residues. In DNA form, the CDR3 reads TGCAGTGCTACGGGGGGACCTCTAAACGAGCAGTACTTC. The encoded protein is CSATGGPLNEQYF.

In this sample, this clonotype turned up a few times. The chain links TRBV6-5 to TRBJ2-3; weak D call: TRBD2 (5 bases). Deletions cut 0 bases from V and 6 bases from J, with 10 bases between. CDR3 length: 14 residues. Germline V gene lookup returns CDR1 MNHEY and CDR2 SVGAGI. CDR3 DNA sequence: TGTGCCAGCAGTTACTCCCTAGCCGATGATACGCAGTATTTT. Protein sequence: CASSYSLADDTQYF.

The chain uses TRBV4-3 and TRBJ2-3; either TRBD1 or TRBD2 may supply D (7 bases each). The V gene's germline CDR1 is LGHNA and CDR2 YSLEER. The CDR3 runs to 15 residues. The germline V and J ends were trimmed by 2 bases and 4 bases, with 13 bases remaining between them. CDR3 sequence (DNA): TGCGCCAGCAGCCAAAGTCAGGGGGGGGCAGATACGCAGTATTTT. Translated: CASSQSQGGADTQYF.

The DNA for the CDR3 is TGTGCCAGCAGCTTCAGCGGGAGGGTGGTAGGTGAGCAGTTCTTC. It is translated as CASSFSGRVVGEQFF. The chain combines TRBV12-3 or TRBV12-4 with TRBJ2-1, with 10 nucleotides matching TRBD2. V dropped 6 bases and J dropped 9; count of bases not matched to a gene: 11. The CDR3 runs to 15 residues.

This clonotype was seen at least ten times. J is TRBJ2-1 and V is TRBV15; D gene uncertain. Germline lookup yields CDR1 LNHNV and CDR2 YYDKDF (reference sequence). With 0 bases removed from V and 6 bases from J, the gap between germline ends came to 12 bases. This CDR3 is built from 15 residues. The CDR3 DNA follows: TGTGCCACCAGCAGAGATCCCCCTCGTCGCAATGAGCAGTTCTTC. Translated: CATSRDPPRRNEQFF.

The chain carries TRBV6-1 and TRBJ2-1; TRBD2 matches at 13 bases. CDR3 length equals 16 residues. V shed 6 bases, J shed 7 bases, and the junction held 9 bases outside the gene matches. Germline V gives CDR1 MNHNS, CDR2 SASEGT. The CDR3 DNA is TGTGCCAGCAGAATAACTAGCGGGGGGGCCCCTAATGAGCAGTTCTTC. Residues: CASRITSGGAPNEQFF.

At least ten counts were recorded for this clonotype. The rearrangement joins TRBV20-1 to TRBJ1-1; D may be TRBD1 (5 bases). Deletions cut 3 bases from V and 2 bases from J, with 10 bases between. CDR3 length: 13 amino acids. Looked up from germline, CDR1 is DFQATT and CDR2 is SNEGSKA (reference sequence). The CDR3 bases are TGCAGTGCTAGGGCTGACAGCAACACTGAAGCTTTCTTT. Translating gives CSARADSNTEAFF.

This clonotype has more than one count but fewer than ten. The V call is TRBV12-3 or TRBV12-4, the J call TRBJ2-2; 12 positions match TRBD2. The CDR3 is 16 residues long. V shed 7 bases, J shed 3 bases, and the junction held 6 bases outside the gene matches. The CDR3 protein is CASTRGLAGYTGELFF. CDR3 DNA: TGTGCCAGCACGAGGGGACTAGCGGGTTACACCGGGGAGCTGTTTTTT.